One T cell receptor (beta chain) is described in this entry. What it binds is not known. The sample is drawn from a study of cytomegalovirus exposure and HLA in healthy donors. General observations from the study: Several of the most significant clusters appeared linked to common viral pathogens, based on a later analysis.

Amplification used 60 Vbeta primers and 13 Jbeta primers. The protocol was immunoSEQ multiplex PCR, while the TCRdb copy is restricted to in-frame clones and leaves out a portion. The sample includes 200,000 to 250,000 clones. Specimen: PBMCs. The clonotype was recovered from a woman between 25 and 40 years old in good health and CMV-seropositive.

CDR3: CASSARGSYNEQFF. The CDR3 DNA follows: TGTGCCAGCTCTGCCAGGGGGTCCTACAATGAGCAGTTCTTC. V is TRBV27 and J is TRBJ2-1; 7 positions agree with TRBD1. CDR1 is MNHEY and CDR2 is SMNVEV in the germline V gene (reference sequence). V was pared by 8 bases and J by 1 base, with 5 bases of the junction left unmatched. The CDR3 spans 14 residues.